These T cell receptor beta chains were read from a single sample in a study of T cell responses to AZD1222 COVID-19 vaccine. TCRdb keeps only in-frame clones here, not all; method: immunoSEQ multiplex PCR. The sample yields approximately 74,000 clones, about nine tenths seen once. Material: peripheral blood, obtained on day 0 of AZD1222 vaccination. The receptors were sampled from an adult in good health. CDR3s include the opening cysteine and the closing phenylalanine or tryptophan. D genes are given only for firm matches. Rows may omit the clone size; those that give it use once, few, many or a size class.

v_call	j_call	d_call	clone_size	cdr3_aa	cdr3_nt
TRBV4-3	TRBJ1-5	NA	once	CASSQEANQPQHF	TGCGCCAGCAGCCAAGAGGCAAATCAGCCCCAGCATTTT
TRBV18	TRBJ1-3	NA	NA	CASSPAGPSGNTIYF	TGTGCCAGCTCACCAGCAGGGCCCTCTGGAAACACCATATATTTT
TRBV2	TRBJ2-6	NA	NA	CASSQGFSGANVLTF	TGTGCCAGCAGCCAAGGCTTTTCGGGGGCCAACGTCCTGACTTTC
TRBV19	TRBJ2-7	NA	once	CASSTTDRLGSYEQYF	TGTGCCAGTAGTACGACTGACAGGCTAGGCTCCTACGAGCAGTACTTC
TRBV19	TRBJ1-5	TRBD1	NA	CASRGTGASNQPQHF	TGTGCCAGTAGGGGGACAGGGGCTAGCAATCAGCCCCAGCATTTT
TRBV7-9	TRBJ2-2	NA	NA	CASSFGRGLRNTGELFF	TGTGCCAGCAGCTTTGGACGGGGGCTGCGAAACACCGGGGAGCTGTTTTTT
TRBV7-2	TRBJ1-4	NA	NA	CASSLLRRGREKLFF	TGTGCCAGCAGCCTACTTCGTAGGGGTAGGGAAAAACTGTTTTTT
TRBV27	TRBJ1-5	NA	NA	CASSLRTSHQPQHF	TGTGCCAGCAGTTTAAGGACATCACATCAGCCCCAGCATTTT
TRBV18	TRBJ1-2	TRBD1	NA	CASSPSDRANYGYTF	TGTGCCAGCTCACCAAGCGACAGGGCAAACTATGGCTACACCTTC
TRBV28	TRBJ1-1	NA	NA	CASSTIEAFF	TGTGCCAGCAGTACAATTGAAGCTTTCTTT
TRBV3-1/TRBV3-2	TRBJ1-1	TRBD1	few	CASSPGQGQEAFF	TGTGCCAGCAGCCCAGGACAGGGCCAAGAGGCTTTCTTT
TRBV6-4	TRBJ1-1	NA	NA	CASSDSANTEAFF	TGTGCCAGCAGTGACTCGGCGAACACTGAAGCTTTCTTT
TRBV25-1	TRBJ2-3	TRBD1	NA	CASSEEGARIDTQYF	TGTGCCAGCAGTGAAGAGGGGGCGCGGATAGATACGCAGTATTTT
TRBV28	TRBJ1-2	NA	NA	CANRGRNYGYTF	TGTGCCAACCGTGGACGGAACTATGGCTACACCTTC
TRBV2	TRBJ2-7	NA	NA	CASSTFETWVGYEQYF	TGTGCCAGCAGCACCTTTGAGACTTGGGTGGGCTACGAGCAGTACTTC
TRBV7-9	TRBJ2-7	NA	NA	CASSPLGEQYF	TGTGCCAGCAGCCCGTTAGGCGAGCAGTACTTC
TRBV5-1	TRBJ2-3	NA	NA	CASGVTSPSDTQYF	TGCGCCAGCGGTGTGACTAGTCCCTCGGATACGCAGTATTTT